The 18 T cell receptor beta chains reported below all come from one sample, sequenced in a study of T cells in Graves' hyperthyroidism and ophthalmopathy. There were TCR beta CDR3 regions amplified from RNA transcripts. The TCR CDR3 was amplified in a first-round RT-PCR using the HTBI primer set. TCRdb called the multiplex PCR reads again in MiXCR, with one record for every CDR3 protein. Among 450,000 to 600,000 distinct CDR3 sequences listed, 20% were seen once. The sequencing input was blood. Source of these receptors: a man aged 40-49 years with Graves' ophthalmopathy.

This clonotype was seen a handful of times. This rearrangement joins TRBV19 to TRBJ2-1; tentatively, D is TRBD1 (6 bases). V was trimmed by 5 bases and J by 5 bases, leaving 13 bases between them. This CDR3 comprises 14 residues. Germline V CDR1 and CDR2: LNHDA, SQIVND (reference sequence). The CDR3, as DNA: TGTGCCAGTAGTCCCAGGGACACACACAATGAGCAGTTCTTC. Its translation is CASSPRDTHNEQFF.

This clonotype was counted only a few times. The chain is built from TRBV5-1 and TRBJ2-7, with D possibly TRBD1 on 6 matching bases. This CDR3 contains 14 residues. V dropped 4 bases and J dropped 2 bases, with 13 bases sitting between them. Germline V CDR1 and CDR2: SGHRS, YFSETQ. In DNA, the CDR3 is TGCGCCAGCAGCCAGGACAGACATCCCTACGAGCAGTACTTC. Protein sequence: CASSQDRHPYEQYF.

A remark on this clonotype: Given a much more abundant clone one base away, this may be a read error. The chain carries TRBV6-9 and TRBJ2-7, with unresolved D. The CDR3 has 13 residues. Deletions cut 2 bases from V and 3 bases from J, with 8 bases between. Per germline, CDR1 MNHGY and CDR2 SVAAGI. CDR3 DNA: TGTGCCAGCAGTTATGACGGGTTCTACGAGCAGTACTTC. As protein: CASSYDGFYEQYF.

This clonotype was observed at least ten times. The CDR3 loop is CASSVGATRQTSTDTQYF. For the CDR3, the DNA is TGTGCCAGCAGCGTAGGGGCCACCCGACAGACTAGCACAGATACGCAGTATTTT. This chain links TRBV9 with TRBJ2-3; TRBD1 is a possible D gene (5 bases). The length of the CDR3 is 18 residues. V lost 0 bases and J lost 0, with 17 bases in between. Germline loops: CDR1 SGDLS, CDR2 YYNGEE.

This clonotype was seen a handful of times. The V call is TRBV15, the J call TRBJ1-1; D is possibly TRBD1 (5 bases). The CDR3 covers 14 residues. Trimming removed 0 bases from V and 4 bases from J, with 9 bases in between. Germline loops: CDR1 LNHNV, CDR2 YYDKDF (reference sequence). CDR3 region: CATSRDRVGTEAFF. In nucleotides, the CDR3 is TGTGCCACCAGCAGAGACAGGGTGGGCACTGAAGCTTTCTTT.

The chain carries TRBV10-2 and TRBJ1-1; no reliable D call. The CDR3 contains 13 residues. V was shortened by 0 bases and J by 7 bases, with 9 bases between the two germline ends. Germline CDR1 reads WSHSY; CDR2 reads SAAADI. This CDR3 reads CASSESTQLEAFF. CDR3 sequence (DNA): TGCGCCAGCAGTGAGTCGACCCAACTTGAAGCTTTCTTT.

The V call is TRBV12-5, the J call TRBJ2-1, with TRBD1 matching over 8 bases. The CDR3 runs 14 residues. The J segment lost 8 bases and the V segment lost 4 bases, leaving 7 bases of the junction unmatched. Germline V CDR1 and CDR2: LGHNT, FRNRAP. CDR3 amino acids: CASGSRQGSDEQFF. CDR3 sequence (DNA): TGTGCTAGTGGTTCGCGACAGGGGTCGGATGAGCAGTTCTTC.

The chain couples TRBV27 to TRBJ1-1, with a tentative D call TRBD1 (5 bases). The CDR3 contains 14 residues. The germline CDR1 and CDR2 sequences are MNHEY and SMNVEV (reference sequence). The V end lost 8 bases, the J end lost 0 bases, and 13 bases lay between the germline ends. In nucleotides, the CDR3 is TGTGCCAGCCGACTCGGGACGGTGAACACTGAAGCTTTCTTT. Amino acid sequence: CASRLGTVNTEAFF.

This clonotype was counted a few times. CDR3 nucleotide sequence: TGTGCCAGCAGCTTAGATGCTTCCAAGGGGAATGAGCAGTTCTTC. Protein product: CASSLDASKGNEQFF. The chain carries TRBV7-3 and TRBJ2-1; a possible D gene is TRBD1 (5 bases). Trimming took 2 bases from V and 7 from J, leaving 15 bases between them. The CDR3 is made up of 15 amino acids. The germline CDR1 and CDR2 sequences are SGHTA and FQGTGA.

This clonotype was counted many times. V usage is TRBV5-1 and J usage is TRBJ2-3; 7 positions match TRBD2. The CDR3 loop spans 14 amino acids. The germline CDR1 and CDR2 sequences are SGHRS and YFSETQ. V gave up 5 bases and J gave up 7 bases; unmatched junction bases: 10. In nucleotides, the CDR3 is TGCGCCAGCAGACTGATACTAGCGAAAAATACGCAGTATTTT. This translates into CASRLILAKNTQYF.

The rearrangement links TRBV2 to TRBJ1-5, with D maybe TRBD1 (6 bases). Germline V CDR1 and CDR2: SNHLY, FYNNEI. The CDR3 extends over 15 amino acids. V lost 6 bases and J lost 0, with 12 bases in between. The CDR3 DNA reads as TGTGCCAGCAGACAGGGAGGTAATAGCAATCAGCCCCAGCATTTT. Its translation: CASRQGGNSNQPQHF. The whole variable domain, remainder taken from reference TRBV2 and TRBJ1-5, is EPEVTQTPSHQVTQMGQEVILRCVPISNHLYFYWYRQILGQKVEFLVSFYNNEISEKSEIFDDQFSVERPDGSNFTLKIRSTKLEDSAMYFCASRQGGNSNQPQHFGDGTRLSIL.

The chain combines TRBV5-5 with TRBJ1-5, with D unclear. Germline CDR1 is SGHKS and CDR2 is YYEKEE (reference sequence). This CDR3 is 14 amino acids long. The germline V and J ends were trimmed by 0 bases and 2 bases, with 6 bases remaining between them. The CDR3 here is CASSLDQRNQPQHF. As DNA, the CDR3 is TGTGCCAGCAGCTTGGATCAGCGCAATCAGCCCCAGCATTTT. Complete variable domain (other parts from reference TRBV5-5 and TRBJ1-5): DAGVTQSPTHLIKTRGQQVTLRCSPISGHKSVSWYQQVLGQGPQFIFQYYEKEERGRGNFPDRFSARQFPNYSSELNVNALLLGDSALYLCASSLDQRNQPQHFGDGTRLSIL.

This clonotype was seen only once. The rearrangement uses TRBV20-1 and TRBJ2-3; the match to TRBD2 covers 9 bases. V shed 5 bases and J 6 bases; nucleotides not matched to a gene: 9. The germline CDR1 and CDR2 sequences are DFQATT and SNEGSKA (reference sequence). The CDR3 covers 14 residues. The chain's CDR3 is CSAEGREGTDTQYF. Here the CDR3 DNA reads TGCAGTGCTGAGGGGCGGGAGGGTACTGATACGCAGTATTTT.

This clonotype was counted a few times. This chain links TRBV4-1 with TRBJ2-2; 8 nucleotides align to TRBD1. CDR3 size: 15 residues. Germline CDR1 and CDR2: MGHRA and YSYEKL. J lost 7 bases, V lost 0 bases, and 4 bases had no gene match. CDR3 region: CASSQDQQGGGELFF. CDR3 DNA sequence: TGCGCCAGCAGCCAAGATCAACAGGGGGGCGGGGAGCTGTTTTTT.

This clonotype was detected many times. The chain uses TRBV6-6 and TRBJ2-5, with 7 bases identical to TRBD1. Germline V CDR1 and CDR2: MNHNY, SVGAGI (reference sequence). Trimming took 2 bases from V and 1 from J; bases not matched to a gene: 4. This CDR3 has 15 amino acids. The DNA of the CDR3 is TGTGCCAGCAGTTACGGGGACAGTATCCAAGAGACCCAGTACTTC. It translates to CASSYGDSIQETQYF.

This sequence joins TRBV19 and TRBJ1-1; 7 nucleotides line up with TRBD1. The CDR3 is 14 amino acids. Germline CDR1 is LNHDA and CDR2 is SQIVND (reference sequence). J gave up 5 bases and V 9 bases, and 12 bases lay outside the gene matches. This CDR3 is CARRDSPRGTEAFF. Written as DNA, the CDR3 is TGTGCCAGAAGGGACAGCCCAAGGGGTACTGAAGCTTTCTTT.

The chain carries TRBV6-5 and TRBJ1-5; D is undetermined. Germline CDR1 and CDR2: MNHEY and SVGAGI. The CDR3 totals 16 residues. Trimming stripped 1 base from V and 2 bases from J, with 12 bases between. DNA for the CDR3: TGTGCCAGCAGTTACTTTCAATCGGGTGGCAATCAGCCCCAGCATTTT. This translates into CASSYFQSGGNQPQHF.

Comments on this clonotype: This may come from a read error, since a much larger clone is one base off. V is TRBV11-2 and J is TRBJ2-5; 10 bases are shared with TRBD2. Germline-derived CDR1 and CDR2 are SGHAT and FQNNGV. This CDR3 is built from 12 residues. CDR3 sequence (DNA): TGTGCCAGACTAGCGGGGAAAGAGACCCAGCACTTC. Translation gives CARLAGKETQHF.